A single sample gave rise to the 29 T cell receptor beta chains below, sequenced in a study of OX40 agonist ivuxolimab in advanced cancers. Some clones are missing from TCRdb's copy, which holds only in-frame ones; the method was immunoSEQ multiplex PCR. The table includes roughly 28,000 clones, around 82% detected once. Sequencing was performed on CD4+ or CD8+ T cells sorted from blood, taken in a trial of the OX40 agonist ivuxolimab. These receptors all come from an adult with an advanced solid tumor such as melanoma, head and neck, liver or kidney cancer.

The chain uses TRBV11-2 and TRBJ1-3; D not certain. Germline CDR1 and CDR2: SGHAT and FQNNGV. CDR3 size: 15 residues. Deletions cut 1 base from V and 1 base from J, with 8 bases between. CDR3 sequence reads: CASSLVARSGNTIYF. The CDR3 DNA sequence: TGTGCCAGCAGCTTAGTGGCCAGATCTGGAAACACCATATATTTT.

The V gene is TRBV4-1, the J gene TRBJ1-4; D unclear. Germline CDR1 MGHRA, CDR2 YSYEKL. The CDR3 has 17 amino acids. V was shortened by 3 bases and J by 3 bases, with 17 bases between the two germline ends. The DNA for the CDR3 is TGCGCCAGCAGCCAGCCCCTCCAGATCAACTCTAATGAAAAACTGTTTTTT. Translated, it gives CASSQPLQINSNEKLFF.

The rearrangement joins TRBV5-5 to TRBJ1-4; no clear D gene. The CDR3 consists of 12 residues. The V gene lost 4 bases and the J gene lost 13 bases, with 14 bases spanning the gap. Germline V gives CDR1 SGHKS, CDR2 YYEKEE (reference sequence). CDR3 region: CASSRGREGLFF. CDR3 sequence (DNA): TGTGCCAGCAGCCGTGGGCGCGAAGGACTGTTTTTT.

CDR3 sequence (DNA): TGTGCCAGCGCTGTACCGGGATCCGCTCCTAATTCACCCCTCCACTTT. Encoded protein: CASAVPGSAPNSPLHF. This sequence joins TRBV28 and TRBJ1-6; D is unclear. This CDR3 contains 16 residues. Trimming stripped 8 bases from V and 6 bases from J, with 20 bases between. CDR1 is MDHEN, CDR2 SYDVKM, per germline.

The CDR3, as DNA: TGTGCCAGCAGCCCGGGTACAGGGGTCCCCTACGAGCAGTACTTC. Translating gives CASSPGTGVPYEQYF. The chain combines TRBV11-3 with TRBJ2-7; 7 nucleotides agree with TRBD1. The J segment lost 2 bases and the V segment lost 5 bases, leaving 9 bases of the junction unmatched. Per the germline V gene, CDR1 is SGHNT and CDR2 is YENEEA. The length of the CDR3 is 15 residues.

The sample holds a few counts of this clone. The CDR3 region has the DNA TGTGCCAGCAGTCAGACACGGTATCAGCCCCAGCATTTT. Translated: CASSQTRYQPQHF. This chain uses TRBV6-1 with TRBJ1-5; D is ambiguous. Trimming pared 5 bases from V and 5 bases from J, leaving 10 bases between. Germline CDR1 and CDR2: MNHNS and SASEGT. The CDR3 has 13 amino acids.

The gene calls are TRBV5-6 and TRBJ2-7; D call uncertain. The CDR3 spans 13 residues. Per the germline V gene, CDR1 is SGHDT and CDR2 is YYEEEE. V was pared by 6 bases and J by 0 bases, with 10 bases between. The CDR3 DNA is TGTGCCAGCACTTCCCTCCGCTCCTACGAGCAGTACTTC. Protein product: CASTSLRSYEQYF.

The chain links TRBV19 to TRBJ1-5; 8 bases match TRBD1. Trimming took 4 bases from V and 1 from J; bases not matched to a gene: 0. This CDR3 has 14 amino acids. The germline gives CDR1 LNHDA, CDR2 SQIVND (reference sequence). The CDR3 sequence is CASSRTGSNQPQHF. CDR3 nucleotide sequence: TGTGCCAGTAGTAGGACAGGGAGCAATCAGCCCCAGCATTTT.

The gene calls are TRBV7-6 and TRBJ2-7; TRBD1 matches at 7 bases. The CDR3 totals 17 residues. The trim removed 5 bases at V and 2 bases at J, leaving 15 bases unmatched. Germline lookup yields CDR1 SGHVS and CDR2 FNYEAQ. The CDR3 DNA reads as TGTGCCAGCAGCCCCGGGACAGCAATACGGGCTACCTACGAGCAGTACTTC. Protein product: CASSPGTAIRATYEQYF.

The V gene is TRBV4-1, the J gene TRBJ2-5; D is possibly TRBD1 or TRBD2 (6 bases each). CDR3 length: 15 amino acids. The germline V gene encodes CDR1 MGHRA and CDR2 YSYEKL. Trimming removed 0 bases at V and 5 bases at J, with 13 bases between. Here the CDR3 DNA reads TGCGCCAGCAGCCAAGATAAGAGGGGGGTTGAGACCCAGTACTTC. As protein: CASSQDKRGVETQYF.

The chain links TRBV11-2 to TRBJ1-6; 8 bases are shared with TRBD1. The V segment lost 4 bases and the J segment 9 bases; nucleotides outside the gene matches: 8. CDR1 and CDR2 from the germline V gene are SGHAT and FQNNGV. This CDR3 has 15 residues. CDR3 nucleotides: TGTGCCAGCAGCTATTCGACAGGGGCCCTTTCACCCCTCCACTTT. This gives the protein CASSYSTGALSPLHF. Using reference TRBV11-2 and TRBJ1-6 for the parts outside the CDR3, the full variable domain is EAGVAQSPRYKIIEKRQSVAFWCNPISGHATLYWYQQILGQGPKLLIQFQNNGVVDDSQLPKDRFSAERLKGVDSTLKIQPAKLEDSAVYLCASSYSTGALSPLHFGNGTRLTVT.

CDR3 loop: CASSQPSAWRYGYTF. CDR3 DNA: TGCGCCAGCAGCCAACCCTCCGCCTGGAGATATGGCTACACCTTC. The chain has TRBV4-1 and TRBJ1-2; D uncertain. Germline-derived CDR1 and CDR2 are MGHRA and YSYEKL. V was pared by 2 bases and J by 5 bases, with 15 bases between. The CDR3 is 15 amino acids.

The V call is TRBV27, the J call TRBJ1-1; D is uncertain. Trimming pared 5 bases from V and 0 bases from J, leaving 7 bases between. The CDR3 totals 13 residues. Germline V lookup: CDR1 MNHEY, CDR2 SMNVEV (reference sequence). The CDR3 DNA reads TGTGCCAGCAGTGACACGGTGAACACTGAAGCTTTCTTT. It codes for CASSDTVNTEAFF.

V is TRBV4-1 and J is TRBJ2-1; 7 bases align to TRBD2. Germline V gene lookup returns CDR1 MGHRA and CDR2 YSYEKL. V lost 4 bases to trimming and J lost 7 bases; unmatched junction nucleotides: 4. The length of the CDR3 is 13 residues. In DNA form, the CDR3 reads TGCGCCAGCAGCCGCCAGGGAGGGAATGAGCAGTTCTTC. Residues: CASSRQGGNEQFF.

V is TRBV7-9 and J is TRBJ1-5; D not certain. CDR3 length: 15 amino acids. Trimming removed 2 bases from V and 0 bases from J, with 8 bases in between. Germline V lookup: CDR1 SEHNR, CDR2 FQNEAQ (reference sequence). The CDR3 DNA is TGTGCCAGCAGCTTAAGTAGTTCTAGCAATCAGCCCCAGCATTTT. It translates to CASSLSSSSNQPQHF.

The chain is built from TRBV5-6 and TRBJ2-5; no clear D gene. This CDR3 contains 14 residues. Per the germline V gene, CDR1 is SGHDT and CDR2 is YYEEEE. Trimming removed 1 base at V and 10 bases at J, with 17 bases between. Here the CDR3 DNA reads TGTGCCAGCAGCTTGTGGCCCGCGGCGAAAGGCCAGTACTTC. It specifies CASSLWPAAKGQYF.

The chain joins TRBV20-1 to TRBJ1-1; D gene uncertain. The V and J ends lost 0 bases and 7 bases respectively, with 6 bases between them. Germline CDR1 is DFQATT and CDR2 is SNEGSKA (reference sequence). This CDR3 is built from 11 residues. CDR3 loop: CSARELYEAFF. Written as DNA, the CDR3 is TGCAGTGCTAGAGAACTATATGAAGCTTTCTTT.

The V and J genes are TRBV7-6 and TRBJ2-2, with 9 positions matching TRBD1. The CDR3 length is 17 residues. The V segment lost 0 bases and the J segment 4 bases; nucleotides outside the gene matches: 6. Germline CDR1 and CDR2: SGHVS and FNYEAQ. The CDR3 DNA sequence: TGTGCCAGCAGCTTAGCGTGGGAGACAGGGGGCACCGGGGAGCTGTTTTTT. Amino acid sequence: CASSLAWETGGTGELFF.

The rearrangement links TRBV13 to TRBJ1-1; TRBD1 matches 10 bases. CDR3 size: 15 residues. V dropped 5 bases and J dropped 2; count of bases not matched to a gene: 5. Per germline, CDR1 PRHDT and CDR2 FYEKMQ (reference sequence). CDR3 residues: CASSPDRGANTEAFF. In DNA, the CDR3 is TGTGCCAGCAGCCCGGACAGGGGGGCAAACACTGAAGCTTTCTTT.

CDR3 protein: CASSPPGYSNQPQHF. As DNA, the CDR3 is TGTGCCAGCAGCCCCCCAGGATATAGCAATCAGCCCCAGCATTTT. J is TRBJ1-5 and V is TRBV7-9; D is ambiguous. Germline V CDR1 and CDR2: SEHNR, FQNEAQ (reference sequence). The ends were cut back, 5 bases at V and 0 bases at J, with 11 bases in the middle. The CDR3 is 15 residues long.

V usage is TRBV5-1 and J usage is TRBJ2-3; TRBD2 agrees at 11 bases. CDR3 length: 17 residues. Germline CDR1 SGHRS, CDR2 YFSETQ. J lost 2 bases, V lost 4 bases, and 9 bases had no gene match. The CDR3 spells CASSPEASGGHTDTQYF. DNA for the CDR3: TGCGCCAGCAGCCCGGAGGCTAGCGGGGGGCACACAGATACGCAGTATTTT.

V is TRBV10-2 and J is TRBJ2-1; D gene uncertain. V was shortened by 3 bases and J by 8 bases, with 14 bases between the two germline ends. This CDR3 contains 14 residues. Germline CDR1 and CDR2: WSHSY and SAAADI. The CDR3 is CASSEDLELDEQFF. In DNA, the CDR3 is TGCGCCAGCAGTGAAGATTTGGAGTTGGATGAGCAGTTCTTC.

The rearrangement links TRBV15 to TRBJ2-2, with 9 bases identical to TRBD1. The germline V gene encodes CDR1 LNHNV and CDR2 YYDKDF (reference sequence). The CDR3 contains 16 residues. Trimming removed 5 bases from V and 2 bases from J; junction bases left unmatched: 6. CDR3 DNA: TGTGCCACCAGCCAAGAAACAGGGGGCAACACCGGGGAGCTGTTTTTT. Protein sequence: CATSQETGGNTGELFF.

CDR3 sequence (DNA): TGTGCCAGCAGCTTAGACGGGGGACTAGTGGTAGATACGCAGTATTTT. Its translation is CASSLDGGLVVDTQYF. The chain uses TRBV11-2 and TRBJ2-3; TRBD2 agrees at 8 bases. V shed 0 bases and J 5 bases; nucleotides not matched to a gene: 7. Germline values: CDR1 SGHAT, CDR2 FQNNGV. The CDR3 totals 16 residues.

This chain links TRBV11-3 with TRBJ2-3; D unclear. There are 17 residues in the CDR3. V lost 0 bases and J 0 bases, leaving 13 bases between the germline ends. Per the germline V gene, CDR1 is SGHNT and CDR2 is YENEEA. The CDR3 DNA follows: TGTGCCAGCAGCTTAGATGCGACTGACCCAAGCACAGATACGCAGTATTTT. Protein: CASSLDATDPSTDTQYF.

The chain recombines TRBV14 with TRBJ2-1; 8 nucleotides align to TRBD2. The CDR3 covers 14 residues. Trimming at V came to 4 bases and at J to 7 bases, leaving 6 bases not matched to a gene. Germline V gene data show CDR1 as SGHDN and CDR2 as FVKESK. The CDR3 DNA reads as TGTGCCAGCAGCCCCCCTAGCGGGTGGAATGAGCAGTTCTTC. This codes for CASSPPSGWNEQFF.

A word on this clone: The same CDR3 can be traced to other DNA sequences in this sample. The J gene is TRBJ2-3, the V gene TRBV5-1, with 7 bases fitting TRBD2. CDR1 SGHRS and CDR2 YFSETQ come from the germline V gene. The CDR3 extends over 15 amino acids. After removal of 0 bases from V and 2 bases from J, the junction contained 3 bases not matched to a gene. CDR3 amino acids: CASSLVGGSTDTQYF. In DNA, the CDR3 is TGCGCCAGCAGCTTGGTGGGGGGGTCCACAGATACGCAGTATTTT.

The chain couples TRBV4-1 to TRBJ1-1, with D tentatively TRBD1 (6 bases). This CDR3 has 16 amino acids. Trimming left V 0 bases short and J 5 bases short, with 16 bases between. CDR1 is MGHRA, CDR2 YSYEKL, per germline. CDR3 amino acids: CASSQDRTGASTEAFF. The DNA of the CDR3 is TGCGCCAGCAGCCAAGATCGGACGGGGGCTTCAACTGAAGCTTTCTTT.

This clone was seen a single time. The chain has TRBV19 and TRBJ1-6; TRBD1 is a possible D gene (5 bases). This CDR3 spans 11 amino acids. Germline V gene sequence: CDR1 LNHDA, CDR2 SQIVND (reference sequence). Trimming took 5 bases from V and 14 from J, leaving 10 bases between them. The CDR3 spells CASSPGGALHF. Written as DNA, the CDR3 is TGTGCCAGTAGTCCTGGGGGGGCCCTCCACTTT.